The 32 T cell receptor beta chains given below trace back to one sample, sequenced in a study of cytomegalovirus exposure and HLA in healthy donors. A multiplex PCR was run with 60 Vbeta primers and 13 Jbeta primers. Profiling relied on immunoSEQ multiplex PCR, and the TCRdb table lists in-frame clones only, not all of them. The data show about 160,000 clones, around 80% seen once. What was sequenced was PBMCs. All receptors derive from a woman aged 50 to 60 in good health and CMV-seropositive.

The rearrangement joins TRBV28 to TRBJ2-7; TRBD1 matches 9 bases. Germline V gives CDR1 MDHEN, CDR2 SYDVKM. V lost 5 bases and J lost 7; bases outside the gene matches: 9. The CDR3 totals 14 residues. In DNA, the CDR3 is TGTGCCAGCAGTCCCGGGACAGGGACTGGAGAGCAGTACTTC. It translates to CASSPGTGTGEQYF.

CDR3 DNA: TGCAGTGCTAGACGGTTCACTGAAGCTTTCTTT. Protein product: CSARRFTEAFF. The chain recombines TRBV20-1 with TRBJ1-1; D gene unclear. V lost 2 bases to trimming and J lost 4 bases, with 5 bases between them. The CDR3 runs to 11 residues. Germline lookup yields CDR1 DFQATT and CDR2 SNEGSKA (reference sequence).

The CDR3 protein is CASSFEGRGGQIHEQYF. Here the CDR3 DNA reads TGTGCCAGCAGCTTCGAGGGACGGGGGGGACAGATTCACGAGCAGTACTTC. This rearrangement joins TRBV11-3 to TRBJ2-7; weak D call: TRBD2 (8 bases). Germline V gene sequence: CDR1 SGHNT, CDR2 YENEEA. V lost 3 bases and J 5 bases, leaving 23 bases between the germline ends. The CDR3 consists of 17 residues. The variable domain in full, with the rest retrieved from reference TRBV11-3 and TRBJ2-7, is EAGVVQSPRYKIIEKKQPVAFWCNPISGHNTLYWYLQNLGQGPELLIRYENEEAVDDSQLPKDRFSAERLKGVDSTLKIQPAELGDSAVYLCASSFEGRGGQIHEQYFGPGTRLTVT.

This clone was seen a few times. The chain recombines TRBV4-1 with TRBJ1-2; perhaps TRBD1 as D (5 bases). The CDR3 loop spans 15 amino acids. Germline-derived CDR1 and CDR2 are MGHRA and YSYEKL. With 0 bases removed from V and 2 bases from J, the gap between germline ends came to 10 bases. The CDR3 region is CASSQDHSGNYGYTF. The CDR3, as DNA: TGCGCCAGCAGCCAAGATCATTCAGGGAACTATGGCTACACCTTC.

The V gene is TRBV5-8, the J gene TRBJ1-2, with 8 bases fitting TRBD1. Trimming cost V 4 bases and J 5 bases; bases outside gene matches: 4. This CDR3 has 13 residues. Germline V gives CDR1 SGHTS, CDR2 YDEGEE. The CDR3 region is CASSRTGRYGYTF. DNA of the CDR3: TGTGCCAGCAGCCGGACAGGGAGGTATGGCTACACCTTC.

The chain recombines TRBV7-9 with TRBJ1-3; D is uncertain. V dropped 1 base and J dropped 11 bases, with 6 bases sitting between them. This CDR3 spans 11 amino acids. Germline values: CDR1 SEHNR, CDR2 FQNEAQ (reference sequence). CDR3 DNA sequence: TGTGCCAGCAGCTTAGGAGTACCCATATATTTT. It codes for CASSLGVPIYF.

This sequence joins TRBV5-4 and TRBJ2-1; unclear D gene. The CDR3 contains 12 residues. Deletions cut 1 base from V and 6 bases from J, with 5 bases between. Germline-derived CDR1 and CDR2 are SGHNT and YYREEE (reference sequence). The CDR3 coding sequence is TGTGCCAGCAGCTTGTCGAGCAATGAGCAGTTCTTC. This encodes CASSLSSNEQFF.

The chain uses TRBV19 and TRBJ2-3; the D is unclear. This CDR3 contains 13 residues. Germline V CDR1 and CDR2: LNHDA, SQIVND (reference sequence). With 7 bases removed from V and 1 base from J, the gap between germline ends came to 9 bases. The CDR3 loop is CASTTQGTDTQYF. The CDR3 DNA is TGTGCCAGTACTACCCAGGGCACAGATACGCAGTATTTT.

V usage is TRBV7-6 and J usage is TRBJ2-3, with D possibly being TRBD2 (6 bases). Germline CDR1 and CDR2: SGHVS and FNYEAQ. The CDR3 is 16 residues long. Trimming cost V 5 bases and J 3 bases, with 18 bases left between them. CDR3 protein: CASSHPRGSGTDTQYF. Written as DNA, the CDR3 is TGTGCCAGCAGCCACCCCCGGGGGTCGGGGACAGATACGCAGTATTTT.

The table lists this clone with a few counts. This chain joins TRBV4-2 and TRBJ2-3; a weak D match, TRBD2 (5 bases). Trimming stripped 7 bases from V and 2 bases from J, with 16 bases between. The CDR3 runs 15 residues. Germline values: CDR1 LGHNA, CDR2 YNFKEQ. The CDR3 spells CASTLRAEYTDTQYF. The CDR3, as DNA: TGTGCCAGCACCCTCAGAGCGGAATACACAGATACGCAGTATTTT.

The chain carries TRBV5-1 and TRBJ1-1; possible D gene TRBD1, 5 bases. This CDR3 comprises 18 residues. CDR1 and CDR2 from the germline V gene are SGHRS and YFSETQ. Trimming cost V 2 bases and J 1 base, with 21 bases left between them. CDR3 amino acids: CASSFNGGKGSKNTEAFF. The CDR3 DNA reads as TGCGCCAGCAGCTTCAACGGCGGGAAGGGGTCGAAGAACACTGAAGCTTTCTTT.

The chain carries TRBV27 and TRBJ2-3; 8 positions agree with TRBD1. Germline loops: CDR1 MNHEY, CDR2 SMNVEV (reference sequence). With V trimmed by 5 bases and J by 4 bases, 11 bases remained unmatched. CDR3 length equals 16 residues. In nucleotides, the CDR3 is TGTGCCAGCAGTCAACCCGGACAGGGAGTGGCAGATACGCAGTATTTT. Its protein product is CASSQPGQGVADTQYF.

The rearrangement uses TRBV5-3 and TRBJ2-7; 8 positions match TRBD2. TRBV5-3 is given ORF status, its function remaining uncertain. With 3 bases clipped from V and 2 bases from J, the junction kept 7 bases outside the gene matches. The CDR3 consists of 15 residues. CDR3 sequence reads: CARSSAGGPTYEQYF. The CDR3 DNA is TGTGCCAGAAGCTCGGCGGGGGGACCAACCTACGAGCAGTACTTC.

The rearrangement links TRBV7-8 to TRBJ1-2, with 12 positions matching TRBD1. CDR1 SGHVS and CDR2 FQNEAQ come from the germline V gene. The CDR3 spans 15 residues. The J segment lost 3 bases and the V segment lost 2 bases, leaving 1 base of the junction unmatched. In DNA, the CDR3 is TGTGCCAGCAGCTTACGGGACAGGGGGCACTATGGCTACACCTTC. It yields the protein CASSLRDRGHYGYTF. The entire variable domain, with the rest obtained from reference TRBV7-8 and TRBJ1-2, is as follows: GAGVSQSPRYKVAKRGQDVALRCDPISGHVSLFWYQQALGQGPEFLTYFQNEAQLDKSGLPSDRFFAERPEGSVSTLKIQRTQQEDSAVYLCASSLRDRGHYGYTFGSGTRLTVV.

This clone came up once. This rearrangement joins TRBV28 to TRBJ2-7; D might be TRBD1 (6 bases). The germline CDR1 and CDR2 sequences are MDHEN and SYDVKM. Trimming took off 3 bases at V and 2 bases at J, with 8 bases between the two ends. CDR3 length: 13 residues. The CDR3 loop reads CASSLDRAYEQYF. The CDR3 nucleotides read TGTGCCAGCAGTTTGGACAGAGCCTACGAGCAGTACTTC.

This clone was seen a handful of times. The V and J genes are TRBV10-2 and TRBJ2-6, with TRBD2 matching 10 bases. The CDR3 is 18 amino acids. CDR1 is WSHSY and CDR2 is SAAADI in the germline V gene. V shed 7 bases and J 2 bases; nucleotides not matched to a gene: 11. Written as DNA, the CDR3 is TGCGCCAGCACCCCGCGGAGGCTAGCGGGAGCTGGGGCCAACGTCCTGACTTTC. It translates to CASTPRRLAGAGANVLTF.

The chain couples TRBV5-4 to TRBJ2-5; TRBD2 agrees at 8 bases. Germline V gene sequence: CDR1 SGHNT, CDR2 YYREEE (reference sequence). The length of the CDR3 is 16 residues. The V gene end was trimmed by 1 base and the J gene end by 5 bases; junction bases not matched to a gene: 10. The CDR3 bases are TGTGCCAGCAGCTTGCGAGCAGTCGGGGGGGGCGAGACCCAGTACTTC. It encodes CASSLRAVGGGETQYF.

Of note for this clone: Sequence at one end of the junction differs from germline and may be a read error. This sequence joins TRBV4-1 and TRBJ2-7; D is unclear. This CDR3 has 14 residues. The germline gives CDR1 MGHRA, CDR2 YSYEKL. Here the CDR3 reads CATSPPGGVYEQYF. CDR3 bases: TGCGCCACCAGCCCCCCCGGCGGAGTCTACGAGCAGTACTTC.

V gene TRBV4-3 combines with J gene TRBJ2-3; 8 bases are a match to TRBD2. Germline CDR1 reads LGHNA; CDR2 reads YSLEER. Losses at the gene ends were 3 bases for V and 0 bases for J; bases not matched to a gene: 5. This CDR3 contains 16 residues. The CDR3 here is CASSQGTRRSTDTQYF. The CDR3 DNA is TGCGCCAGCAGCCAGGGGACTAGGAGAAGCACAGATACGCAGTATTTT.

The gene calls are TRBV5-4 and TRBJ2-7; possible D gene TRBD1, 6 bases. CDR3 length: 14 amino acids. Germline V gene data show CDR1 as SGHNT and CDR2 as YYREEE (reference sequence). V lost 2 bases to trimming and J lost 3 bases, with 12 bases between them. The CDR3 bases are TGTGCCAGCAGCTTAAGAGGACAGATCTACGAGCAGTACTTC. Translating gives CASSLRGQIYEQYF.

The chain has TRBV6-5 and TRBJ2-1, with 11 bases aligning to TRBD2. Per the germline V gene, CDR1 is MNHEY and CDR2 is SVGAGI. This CDR3 comprises 14 residues. The junction had 13 bases not matched to a gene; V was cut back by 5 bases and J by 16 bases. As DNA, the CDR3 is TGTGCCAGCAGTACCCTAGCGGGGGGTCTAGCGTCATTCTTC. Translated, it gives CASSTLAGGLASFF.

The chain carries TRBV4-2 and TRBJ2-3, with D unclear. Germline V gene sequence: CDR1 LGHNA, CDR2 YNFKEQ. The CDR3 contains 12 residues. V dropped 4 bases and J dropped 5 bases, with 7 bases sitting between them. CDR3 DNA: TGTGCCAGCAGCCCACATCAAGATACGCAGTATTTT. Its protein product is CASSPHQDTQYF.

This chain joins TRBV4-3 and TRBJ1-6; TRBD1 might be the D (5 bases). V was pared by 3 bases and J by 11 bases, with 17 bases between. CDR3 length: 15 amino acids. The germline V gene encodes CDR1 LGHNA and CDR2 YSLEER. CDR3 loop: CASSQGTSSGAPLHF. Here the CDR3 DNA reads TGCGCCAGCAGCCAGGGGACCTCCTCGGGGGCACCCCTCCACTTT.

This chain uses TRBV11-3 with TRBJ1-5; D is undetermined. Deletions cut 2 bases from V and 7 bases from J, with 18 bases between. The CDR3 totals 16 residues. Germline-derived CDR1 and CDR2 are SGHNT and YENEEA. CDR3 nucleotides: TGTGCCAGCAGCTTATATAACAGTCAAAGGCGCCAGCCCCAGCATTTT. Its protein product is CASSLYNSQRRQPQHF.

The chain is built from TRBV11-2 and TRBJ2-5; a weak D match, TRBD1 (6 bases). This CDR3 has 13 amino acids. The ends were cut back, 5 bases at V and 5 bases at J, with 12 bases in the middle. Per the germline V gene, CDR1 is SGHAT and CDR2 is FQNNGV. The CDR3 here is CASSPGDTETQYF. The CDR3 DNA reads TGTGCCAGCAGCCCCGGGGACACGGAGACCCAGTACTTC.

This clone occurred a few times. This sample also contains other DNA sequences that code for the same CDR3. The chain combines TRBV9 with TRBJ2-3; 13 bases agree with TRBD2. Unmatched junction bases numbered 4, after V lost 0 bases and J lost 0 bases. The CDR3 runs 18 residues. Germline V gene lookup returns CDR1 SGDLS and CDR2 YYNGEE. CDR3 sequence: CASSVEGTSGTSTDTQYF. CDR3 DNA: TGTGCCAGCAGCGTAGAAGGGACTAGCGGGACGAGCACAGATACGCAGTATTTT.

The rearrangement uses TRBV6-4 and TRBJ2-7, with D unclear. CDR1 is MRHNA and CDR2 is SNTAGT in the germline V gene. V was shortened by 0 bases and J by 2 bases, with 11 bases between the two germline ends. The CDR3 is 15 residues long. The CDR3 loop reads CASSDSNRRTYEQYF. The CDR3, as DNA: TGTGCCAGCAGTGACTCGAACAGAAGAACCTACGAGCAGTACTTC.

The CDR3, as DNA: TGTGCCAGCAGTGAACACGAGGCGGGCGAGCAGTACTTC. Its translation: CASSEHEAGEQYF. This chain connects TRBV2 to TRBJ2-7; possibly TRBD2 for D (5 bases). The germline V and J ends were trimmed by 2 bases and 6 bases, with 11 bases remaining between them. The CDR3 covers 13 residues. CDR1 SNHLY and CDR2 FYNNEI come from the germline V gene.

The chain links TRBV10-3 to TRBJ2-5; D perhaps matches TRBD2 (7 bases). The CDR3 spans 13 residues. Trimming removed 10 bases from V and 3 bases from J, with 15 bases in between. CDR1 ENHRY and CDR2 SYGVKD come from the germline V gene. CDR3: CASSKGGEETQYF. The DNA of the CDR3 is TGTGCCAGCTCCAAAGGGGGGGAAGAGACCCAGTACTTC.

This chain connects TRBV13 to TRBJ2-1; D not certain. With 0 bases removed from V and 10 bases from J, the gap between germline ends came to 10 bases. The germline CDR1 and CDR2 sequences are PRHDT and FYEKMQ (reference sequence). The CDR3 totals 13 residues. The CDR3 nucleotides read TGTGCCAGCAGCTTAGGCCTCTATCTGGAGCAGTTCTTC. It codes for CASSLGLYLEQFF.

The chain employs TRBV5-3 and TRBJ2-1; TRBD2 matches 8 bases. TRBV5-3 is designated an ORF whose function remains uncertain. J lost 2 bases, V lost 1 base, and 5 bases had no gene match. The CDR3 totals 16 residues. This CDR3 reads CARSLLQRETYNEQFF. In nucleotides, the CDR3 is TGTGCCAGAAGCTTGCTCCAGCGGGAGACCTACAATGAGCAGTTCTTC.

The CDR3 coding sequence is TGTGCCAGCAGTGCGCGGGCAGCGCTTCCGCTCACAGATACGCAGTATTTT. It codes for CASSARAALPLTDTQYF. The rearrangement joins TRBV2 to TRBJ2-3; the D gene is possibly TRBD2 (5 bases). The CDR3 loop spans 17 amino acids. Trimming shortened V by 4 bases and J by 2 bases, and 19 bases separated the two germline ends. Germline V gene data show CDR1 as SNHLY and CDR2 as FYNNEI.